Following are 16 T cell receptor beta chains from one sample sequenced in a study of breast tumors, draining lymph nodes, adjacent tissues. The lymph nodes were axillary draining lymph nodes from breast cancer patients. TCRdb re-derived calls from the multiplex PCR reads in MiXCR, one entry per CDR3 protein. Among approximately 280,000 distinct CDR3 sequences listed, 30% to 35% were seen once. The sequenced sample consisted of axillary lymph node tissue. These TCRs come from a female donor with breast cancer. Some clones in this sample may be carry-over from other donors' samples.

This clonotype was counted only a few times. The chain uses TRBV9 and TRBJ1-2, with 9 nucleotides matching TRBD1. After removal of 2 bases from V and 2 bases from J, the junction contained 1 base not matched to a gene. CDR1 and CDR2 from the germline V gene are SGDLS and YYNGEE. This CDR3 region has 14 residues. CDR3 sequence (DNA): TGTGCCAGCAGCGTCACAGGGGGCAACTATGGCTACACCTTC. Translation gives CASSVTGGNYGYTF.

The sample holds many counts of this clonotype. CDR3 residues: CASSFRDTAYNEQFF. The DNA for the CDR3 is TGTGCCAGCAGCTTCCGGGACACCGCGTACAATGAGCAGTTCTTC. V is TRBV9 and J is TRBJ2-1, with TRBD1 as a possible D gene (6 bases). The germline CDR1 and CDR2 sequences are SGDLS and YYNGEE. V lost 4 bases to trimming and J lost 4 bases, with 15 bases between them. The CDR3 is 15 residues long.

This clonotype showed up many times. This CDR3 is CSVGPILQGAANYGYTF. CDR3 nucleotide sequence: TGCAGCGTTGGCCCCATCCTACAGGGGGCCGCTAACTATGGCTACACCTTC. V and J are TRBV29-1 and TRBJ1-2; 9 bases are a match to TRBD1. V dropped 4 bases and J dropped 0; count of bases not matched to a gene: 12. This CDR3 region has 17 residues. Germline V gives CDR1 SQVTM, CDR2 ANQGSEA.

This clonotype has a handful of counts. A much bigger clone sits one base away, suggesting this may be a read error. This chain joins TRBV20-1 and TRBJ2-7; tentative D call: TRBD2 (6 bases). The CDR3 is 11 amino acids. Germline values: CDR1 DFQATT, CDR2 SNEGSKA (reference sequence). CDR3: CSARGGYEQSF. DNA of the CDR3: TGCAGTGCTAGGGGGGGTTACGAGCAGTCCTTC.

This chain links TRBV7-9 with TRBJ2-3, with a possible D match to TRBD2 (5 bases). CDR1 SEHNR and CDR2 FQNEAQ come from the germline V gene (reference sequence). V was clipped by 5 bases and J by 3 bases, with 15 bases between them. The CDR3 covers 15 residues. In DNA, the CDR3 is TGTGCCAGCAGCATGGACCTTAGCGAGACAGATACGCAGTATTTT. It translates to CASSMDLSETDTQYF.

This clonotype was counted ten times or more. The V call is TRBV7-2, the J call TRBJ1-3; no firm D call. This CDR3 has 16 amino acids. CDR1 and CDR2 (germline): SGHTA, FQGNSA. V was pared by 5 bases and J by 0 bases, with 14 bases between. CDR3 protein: CASSLKTVNSGNTIYF. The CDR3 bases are TGTGCCAGCAGCCTCAAGACCGTCAACTCTGGAAACACCATATATTTT.

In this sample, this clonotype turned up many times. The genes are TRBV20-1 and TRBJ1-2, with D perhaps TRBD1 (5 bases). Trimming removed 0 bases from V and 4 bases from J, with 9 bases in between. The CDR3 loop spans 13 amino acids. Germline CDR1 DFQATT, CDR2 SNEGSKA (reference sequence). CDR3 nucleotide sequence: TGCAGTGCTAGAGATACGCAGGGCTATGGCTACACCTTC. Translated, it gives CSARDTQGYGYTF.

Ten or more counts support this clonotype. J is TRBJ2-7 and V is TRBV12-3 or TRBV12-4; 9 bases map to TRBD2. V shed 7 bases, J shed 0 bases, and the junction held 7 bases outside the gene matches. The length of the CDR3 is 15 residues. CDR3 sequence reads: CASTPGGRGSYEQYF. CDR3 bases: TGTGCCAGCACCCCAGGCGGGAGGGGCTCCTACGAGCAGTACTTC.

CDR3: CASSFGNYQPQHF. For the CDR3, the DNA is TGTGCCAGCAGCTTTGGGAACTATCAGCCCCAGCATTTT. The chain has TRBV7-9 and TRBJ1-5, with unresolved D. Trimming pared 3 bases from V and 5 bases from J, leaving 8 bases between. The CDR3 extends over 13 amino acids. Germline V gives CDR1 SEHNR, CDR2 FQNEAQ (reference sequence).

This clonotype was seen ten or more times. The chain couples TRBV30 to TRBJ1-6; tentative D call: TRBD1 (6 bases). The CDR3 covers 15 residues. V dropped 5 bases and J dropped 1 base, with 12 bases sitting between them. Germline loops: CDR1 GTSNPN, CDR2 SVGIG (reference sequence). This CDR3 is CAWPSQGSYNSPLHF. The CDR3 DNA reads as TGTGCCTGGCCTTCACAGGGTTCCTATAATTCACCCCTCCACTTT.

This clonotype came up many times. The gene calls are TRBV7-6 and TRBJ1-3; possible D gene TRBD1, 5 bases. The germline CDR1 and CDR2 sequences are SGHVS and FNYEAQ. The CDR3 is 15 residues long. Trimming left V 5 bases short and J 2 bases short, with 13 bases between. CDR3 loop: CASSHTDNPGNTIYF. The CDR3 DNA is TGTGCCAGCAGCCACACGGACAACCCTGGAAACACCATATATTTT.

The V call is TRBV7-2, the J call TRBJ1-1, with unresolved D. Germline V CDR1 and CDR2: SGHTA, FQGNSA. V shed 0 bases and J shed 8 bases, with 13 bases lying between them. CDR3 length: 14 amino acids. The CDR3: CASSLASSRPEAFF. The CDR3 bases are TGTGCCAGCAGCTTAGCGTCAAGCCGGCCAGAAGCTTTCTTT. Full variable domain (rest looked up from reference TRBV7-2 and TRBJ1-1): GAGVSQSPSNKVTEKGKDVELRCDPISGHTALYWYRQSLGQGLEFLIYFQGNSAPDKSGLPSDRFSAERTGGSVSTLTIQRTQQEDSAVYLCASSLASSRPEAFFGQGTRLTVV.

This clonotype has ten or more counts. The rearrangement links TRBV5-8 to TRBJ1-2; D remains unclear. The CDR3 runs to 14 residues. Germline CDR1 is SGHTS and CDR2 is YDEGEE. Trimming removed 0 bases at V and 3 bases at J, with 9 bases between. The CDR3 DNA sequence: TGTGCCAGCAGCTTGGGTGACGAATACTATGGCTACACCTTC. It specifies CASSLGDEYYGYTF.

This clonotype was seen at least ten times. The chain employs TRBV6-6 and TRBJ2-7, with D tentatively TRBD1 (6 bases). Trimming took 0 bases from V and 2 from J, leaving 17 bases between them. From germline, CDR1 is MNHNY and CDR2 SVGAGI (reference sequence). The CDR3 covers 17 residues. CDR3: CASSYSTVSTGTYEQYF. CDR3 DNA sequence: TGTGCCAGCAGTTACTCAACCGTTTCGACAGGAACCTACGAGCAGTACTTC.

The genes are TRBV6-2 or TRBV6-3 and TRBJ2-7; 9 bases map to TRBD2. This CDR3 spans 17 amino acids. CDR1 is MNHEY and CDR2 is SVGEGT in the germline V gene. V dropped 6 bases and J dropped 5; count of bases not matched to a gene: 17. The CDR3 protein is CASSLSGLAGIRDEQYF. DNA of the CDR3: TGTGCCAGCAGCCTCTCCGGGCTAGCGGGAATCCGTGACGAGCAGTACTTC.

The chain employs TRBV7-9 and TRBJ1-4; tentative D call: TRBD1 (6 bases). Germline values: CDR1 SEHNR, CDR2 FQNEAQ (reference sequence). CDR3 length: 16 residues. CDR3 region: CDTERTRPGEREKLFF. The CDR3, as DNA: TGTGACACAGAGCGGACTAGACCAGGGGAGAGAGAAAAACTGTTTTTT.